This T cell receptor beta chain comes out of a study of blood T cell repertoires in COVID-19. Across the whole study: Samples taken during acute and convalescent COVID-19 were collected in the United States, Italy and Spain. T cells, B-cell-depleted T cells, or PBMCs provided the cDNA or gDNA that served as material.

Original methodology: Reference gene primers were amplified, and this amplification served to estimate nucleated cell counts. Repertoires were generated with immunoSEQ multiplex PCR, while TCRdb's copy carries only in-frame clones and drops some. The DNA gave D and trimming, while V, J and clone size come from that table. The sample holds roughly 52,000 clones; 85% are singletons and the top ten take roughly 13%. CDR3 length: 15 residues. V was cut by 1 base and J by 2 bases, with 10 bases left in between. Germline values: CDR1 SGHTA, CDR2 FQGNSA. The sequenced sample consisted of peripheral blood. This clonotype was obtained from a human donor in a cohort sampled during active COVID-19. This sequence joins TRBV7-2 and TRBJ2-3; D gene unclear. DNA for the CDR3: TGTGCCAGCAGCTTAGGCCTATCCTACACAGATACGCAGTATTTT. Its translation: CASSLGLSYTDTQYF. The variable domain in full, with the rest retrieved from reference TRBV7-2 and TRBJ2-3, is GAGVSQSPSNKVTEKGKDVELRCDPISGHTALYWYRQSLGQGLEFLIYFQGNSAPDKSGLPSDRFSAERTGGSVSTLTIQRTQQEDSAVYLCASSLGLSYTDTQYFGPGTRLTVL.